This T cell receptor beta chain was retrieved from a study of PD-1 blockade in classical Hodgkin lymphoma. CDR3 size: 15 residues. Trimming cost V 6 bases and J 8 bases; bases outside gene matches: 10. Germline values: CDR1 SNHLY, CDR2 FYNNEI. Study findings and constraints: CD4+ TCR diversity climbed significantly by C4D1, unlike CD8+ TCR diversity.

Relapse was seen in all patients after autologous stem cell transplantation, and brentuximab vedotin exposure was variable. Notes on this clone: Its antigen is currently unknown.

Generated by immunoSEQ multiplex PCR, the TCRdb table keeps only in-frame clones and is missing some. This table holds more than 90,000 clones, roughly 79% found once. This specimen was peripheral blood mononuclear cells (PBMCs), taken before the second cycle of nivolumab. The rearrangement joins TRBV2 to TRBJ1-2; 12 bases are shared with TRBD1. This sequence was found in a human donor with classical Hodgkin lymphoma. CDR3 in DNA: TGTGCCAGCAGCCGGGGACAGGGGGCTTCGGAGGGCTACACCTTC. Translation: CASSRGQGASEGYTF.